This T cell receptor (beta chain) appears in the sequencing data of a study of OX40 agonist ivuxolimab in advanced cancers. The repertoire was sequenced with immunoSEQ multiplex PCR; TCRdb's copy has only in-frame clones and lacks some. Here the sample spans 55,000 to 70,000 clones, roughly 84% being singletons. The CDR3 has 17 residues. V gave up 0 bases and J gave up 3 bases, with 16 bases separating them. The germline V gene has CDR1 SGHTS and CDR2 YDEGEE. Blood got drawn at baseline, again on cycle 4 day 1, and then on cycle 7 day 1. The chain couples TRBV5-8 to TRBJ2-1; a weak D match, TRBD2 (5 bases). The sequence came from an adult with an advanced solid tumor such as melanoma, head and neck, liver or kidney cancer. This specimen was CD4+ or CD8+ T cells sorted from blood, taken in a trial of the OX40 agonist ivuxolimab. This CDR3 reads CASSLAKRADHYNEQFF. For the CDR3, the DNA is TGTGCCAGCAGCTTGGCCAAACGAGCGGACCACTACAATGAGCAGTTCTTC.